This TCR beta chain was sequenced during a study of shared clonotypes between healthy human individuals. Across the whole study: CD4 naive cells filled three plates per donor, CD4 memory three, CD8 naive two and CD8 memory one.

General study results and limits: Richness estimates generally favored naive over memory subsets. Clonotype sharing among donors was expected to depend on sequencing depth. Only blood was sampled, and tissue TCR repertoires likely differ from blood ones.

CD45RO-negative CD8 cells positively selected for CCR7 made up the naive population, which excluded terminally differentiated effector memory CD45RA+ cells. Details on this clone: Its antigen remains unknown.

Sequencing used immunoSEQ multiplex PCR; TCRdb keeps in-frame clones, though not all of them. Among around 2.1 million clones listed, about 93% were seen once. With V trimmed by 6 bases and J by 11 bases, 6 bases remained unmatched. The CDR3 length is 12 residues. Germline CDR1 is MGHRA and CDR2 is YSYEKL. Sequenced input: naive CD8+ T cells from PBMCs. This TCR was recovered from a man younger than 35 in good health. Some clones in this sample may be carry-over from other donors' samples. The chain is built from TRBV4-1 and TRBJ2-2, with TRBD2 identical over 7 bases. DNA of the CDR3: TGCGCCAGCAGTCTTACGGGAGGCGAGCTGTTTTTT. It encodes CASSLTGGELFF.